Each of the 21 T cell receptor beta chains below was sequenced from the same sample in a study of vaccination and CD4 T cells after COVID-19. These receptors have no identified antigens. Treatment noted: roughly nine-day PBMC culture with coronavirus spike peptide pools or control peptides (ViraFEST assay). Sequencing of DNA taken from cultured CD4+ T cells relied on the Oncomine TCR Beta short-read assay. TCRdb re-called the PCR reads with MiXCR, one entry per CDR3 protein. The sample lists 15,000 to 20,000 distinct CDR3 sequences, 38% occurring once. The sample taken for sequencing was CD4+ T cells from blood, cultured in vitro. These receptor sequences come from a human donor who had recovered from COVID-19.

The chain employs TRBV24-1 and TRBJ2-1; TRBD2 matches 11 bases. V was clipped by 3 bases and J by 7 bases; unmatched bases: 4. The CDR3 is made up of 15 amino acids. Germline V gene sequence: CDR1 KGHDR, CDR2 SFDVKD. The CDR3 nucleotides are TGTGCCACCAGTGATATACGGACTAGCGGGAATGAGCAGTTCTTC. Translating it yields CATSDIRTSGNEQFF.

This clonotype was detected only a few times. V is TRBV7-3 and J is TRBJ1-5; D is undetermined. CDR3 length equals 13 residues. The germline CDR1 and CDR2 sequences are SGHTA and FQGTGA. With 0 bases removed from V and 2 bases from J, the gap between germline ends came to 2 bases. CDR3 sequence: CASSLTGNQPQHF. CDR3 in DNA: TGTGCCAGCAGCTTAACAGGCAATCAGCCCCAGCATTTT.

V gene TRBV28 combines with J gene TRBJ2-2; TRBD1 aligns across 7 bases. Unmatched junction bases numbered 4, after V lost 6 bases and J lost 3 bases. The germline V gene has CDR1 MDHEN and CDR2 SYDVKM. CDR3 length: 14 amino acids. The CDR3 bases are TGTGCCAGCAGGGAACAGGGGTACACCGGGGAGCTGTTTTTT. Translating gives CASREQGYTGELFF.

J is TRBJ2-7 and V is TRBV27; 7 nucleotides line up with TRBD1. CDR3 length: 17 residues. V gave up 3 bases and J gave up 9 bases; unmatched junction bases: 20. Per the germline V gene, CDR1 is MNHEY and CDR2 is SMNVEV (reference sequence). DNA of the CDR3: TGTGCCAGCAGTTTTGTCTTCTGGGGACAGAACCTTGTGGGGCAGTACTTC. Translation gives CASSFVFWGQNLVGQYF.

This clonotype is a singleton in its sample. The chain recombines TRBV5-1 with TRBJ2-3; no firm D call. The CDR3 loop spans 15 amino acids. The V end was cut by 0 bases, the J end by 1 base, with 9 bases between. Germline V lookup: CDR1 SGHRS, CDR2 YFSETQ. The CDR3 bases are TGCGCCAGCAGCTTGGAAGGCGGCGGCACAGATACGCAGTATTTT. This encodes CASSLEGGGTDTQYF.

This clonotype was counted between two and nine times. This chain's CDR3 is CSASSVFITGVVDEQFF. The CDR3 DNA reads as TGCAGTGCTAGTTCAGTGTTTATTACGGGCGTGGTGGATGAGCAGTTCTTC. The chain is built from TRBV20-1 and TRBJ2-1; the D is unclear. Trimming pared 3 bases from V and 8 bases from J, leaving 26 bases between. The CDR3 spans 17 residues. Germline-derived CDR1 and CDR2 are DFQATT and SNEGSKA (reference sequence).

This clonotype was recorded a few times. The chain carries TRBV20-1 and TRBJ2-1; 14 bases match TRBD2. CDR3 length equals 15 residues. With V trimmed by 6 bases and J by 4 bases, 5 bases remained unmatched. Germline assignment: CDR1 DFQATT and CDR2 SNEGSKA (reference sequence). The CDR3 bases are TGCAGTGCCGGGACTAGCGGGAGAGGATACAATGAGCAGTTCTTC. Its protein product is CSAGTSGRGYNEQFF.

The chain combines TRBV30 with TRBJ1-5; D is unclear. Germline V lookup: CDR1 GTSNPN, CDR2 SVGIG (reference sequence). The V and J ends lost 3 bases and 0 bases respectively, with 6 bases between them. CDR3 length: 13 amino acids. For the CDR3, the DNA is TGTGCCTGGAGGAACTATAGCAATCAGCCCCAGCATTTT. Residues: CAWRNYSNQPQHF.

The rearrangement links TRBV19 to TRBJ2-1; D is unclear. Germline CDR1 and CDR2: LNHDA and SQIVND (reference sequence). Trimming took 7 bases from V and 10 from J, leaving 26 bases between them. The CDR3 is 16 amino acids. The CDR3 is CASKTRPGLQVGEQFF. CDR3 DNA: TGTGCCAGTAAAACACGCCCGGGCTTGCAGGTCGGGGAGCAGTTCTTC.

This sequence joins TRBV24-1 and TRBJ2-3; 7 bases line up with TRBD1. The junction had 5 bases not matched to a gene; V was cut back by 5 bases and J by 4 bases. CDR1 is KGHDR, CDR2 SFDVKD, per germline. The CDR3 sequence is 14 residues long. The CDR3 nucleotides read TGTGCCACCAGTGGACAGGGCGGACCAGATACGCAGTATTTT. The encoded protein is CATSGQGGPDTQYF.

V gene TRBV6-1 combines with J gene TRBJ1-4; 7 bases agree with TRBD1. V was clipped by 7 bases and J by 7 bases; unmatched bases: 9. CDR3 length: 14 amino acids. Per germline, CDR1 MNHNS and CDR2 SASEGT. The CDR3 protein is CASTPGGEVEKLFF. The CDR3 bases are TGTGCCAGCACCCCAGGGGGGGAGGTTGAAAAACTGTTTTTT.

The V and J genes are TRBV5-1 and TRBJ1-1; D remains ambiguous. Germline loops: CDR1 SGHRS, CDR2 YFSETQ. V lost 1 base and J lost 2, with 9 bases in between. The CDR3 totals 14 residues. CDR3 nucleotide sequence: TGCGCCAGCAGCTTGACCGGGTCCAACACTGAAGCTTTCTTT. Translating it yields CASSLTGSNTEAFF.

CDR3 sequence: CASSPRGPSTGELFF. For the CDR3, the DNA is TGTGCCAGCAGCCCCCGGGGGCCCTCCACCGGGGAGCTGTTTTTT. The rearrangement uses TRBV9 and TRBJ2-2, with D perhaps being TRBD1 or TRBD2 (6 bases each). CDR1 and CDR2 from the germline V gene are SGDLS and YYNGEE. The CDR3 has 15 amino acids. The germline V and J ends were trimmed by 4 bases and 4 bases, with 14 bases remaining between them. Looking up the rest from reference TRBV9 and TRBJ2-2 gives the full variable domain: DSGVTQTPKHLITATGQRVTLRCSPRSGDLSVYWYQQSLDQGLQFLIQYYNGEERAKGNILERFSAQQFPDLHSELNLSSLELGDSALYFCASSPRGPSTGELFFGEGSRLTVL.

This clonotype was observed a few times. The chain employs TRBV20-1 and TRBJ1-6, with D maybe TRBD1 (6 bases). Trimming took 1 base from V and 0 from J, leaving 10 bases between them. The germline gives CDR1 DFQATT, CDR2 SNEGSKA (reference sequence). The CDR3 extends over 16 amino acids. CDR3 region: CSARGGQSSYNSPLHF. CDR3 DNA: TGCAGTGCTAGAGGTGGACAGAGCTCCTATAATTCACCCCTCCACTTT.

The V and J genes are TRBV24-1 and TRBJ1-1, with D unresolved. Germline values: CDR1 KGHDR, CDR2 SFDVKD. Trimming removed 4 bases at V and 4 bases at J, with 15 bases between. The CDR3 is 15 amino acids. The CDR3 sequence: CATSDNTGESTEAFF. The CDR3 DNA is TGTGCCACCAGTGACAACACGGGAGAAAGCACTGAAGCTTTCTTT.

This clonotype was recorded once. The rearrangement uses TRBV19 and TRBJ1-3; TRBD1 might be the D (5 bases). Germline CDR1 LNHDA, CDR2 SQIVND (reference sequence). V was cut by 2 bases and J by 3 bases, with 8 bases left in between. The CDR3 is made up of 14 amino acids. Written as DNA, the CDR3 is TGTGCCAGTAGTATACAGGGTGATGGAAACACCATATATTTT. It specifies CASSIQGDGNTIYF. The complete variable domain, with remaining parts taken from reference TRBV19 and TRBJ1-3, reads DGGITQSPKYLFRKEGQNVTLSCEQNLNHDAMYWYRQDPGQGLRLIYYSQIVNDFQKGDIAEGYSVSREKKESFPLTVTSAQKNPTAFYLCASSIQGDGNTIYFGEGSWLTVV.

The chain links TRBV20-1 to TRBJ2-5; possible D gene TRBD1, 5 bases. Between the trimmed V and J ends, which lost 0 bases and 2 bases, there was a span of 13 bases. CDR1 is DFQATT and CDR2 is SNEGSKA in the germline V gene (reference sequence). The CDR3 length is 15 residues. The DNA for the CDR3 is TGCAGTGCTAGAGATATGATGACAGCACAAGAGACCCAGTACTTC. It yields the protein CSARDMMTAQETQYF.

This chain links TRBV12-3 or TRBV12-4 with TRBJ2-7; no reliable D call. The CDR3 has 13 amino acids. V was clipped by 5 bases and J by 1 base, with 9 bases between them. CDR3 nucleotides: TGTGCCAGCAGTCTCACGAAGTCCTACGAGCAGTACTTC. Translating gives CASSLTKSYEQYF.

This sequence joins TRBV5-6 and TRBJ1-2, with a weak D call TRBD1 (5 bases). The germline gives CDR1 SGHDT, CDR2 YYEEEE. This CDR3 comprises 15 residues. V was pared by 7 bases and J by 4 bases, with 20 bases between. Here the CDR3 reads CASGPQLVGGYGYTF. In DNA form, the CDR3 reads TGTGCCAGCGGACCTCAGCTCGTTGGGGGCTATGGCTACACCTTC. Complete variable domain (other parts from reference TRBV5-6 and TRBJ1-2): DAGVTQSPTHLIKTRGQQVTLRCSPKSGHDTVSWYQQALGQGPQFIFQYYEEEERQRGNFPDRFSGHQFPNYSSELNVNALLLGDSALYLCASGPQLVGGYGYTFGSGTRLTVV.

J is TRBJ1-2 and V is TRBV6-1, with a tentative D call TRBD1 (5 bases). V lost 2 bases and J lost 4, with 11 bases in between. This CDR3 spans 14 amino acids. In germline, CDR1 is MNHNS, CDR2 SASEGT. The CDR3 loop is CASSEIGGGYGYTF. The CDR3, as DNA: TGTGCCAGCAGTGAAATCGGCGGGGGCTATGGCTACACCTTC.

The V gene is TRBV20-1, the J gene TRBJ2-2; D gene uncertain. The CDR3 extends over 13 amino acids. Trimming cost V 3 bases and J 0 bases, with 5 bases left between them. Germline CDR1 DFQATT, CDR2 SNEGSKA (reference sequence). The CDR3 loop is CSASGANTGELFF. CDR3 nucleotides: TGCAGTGCTAGCGGCGCGAACACCGGGGAGCTGTTTTTT.